This note documents a single T cell receptor beta chain sequence. No antigen is known for it. Specified time point: blood 2 weeks post-SBRT. Specified treatment: 15 Gy SBRT to primary tumor, nephrectomy 4 weeks later. Clear cell pathology was present in this patient's renal cell carcinoma. The data derive from a study of radiation and T cells in renal cell carcinoma. About the study: Nephrectomy followed 15 Gy stereotactic body radiation by 4 weeks. The study, taken as a whole, reports: Top tumor clonotypes rose in blood 2 weeks post-radiation, then contracted.

Using immunoSEQ multiplex PCR, the repertoire was profiled, and TCRdb retains in-frame clones only, with some absent. The sample carries 100,000 to 150,000 clones, about four fifths recorded once. Germline V lookup: CDR1 MNHNS, CDR2 SASEGT. There are 12 residues in the CDR3. V was pared by 8 bases and J by 10 bases, with 18 bases between. This sample comprised blood, obtained from a patient whose treatment included radiotherapy and nephrectomy. The rearrangement uses TRBV6-1 and TRBJ2-7; weak D call: TRBD2 (5 bases). The receptor's source is a man aged 50 to 60 with renal cell carcinoma. CDR3 in DNA: TGTGCCAGCCTGCCCACGGTCCGGGGACAGTACTTC. Translation gives CASLPTVRGQYF.